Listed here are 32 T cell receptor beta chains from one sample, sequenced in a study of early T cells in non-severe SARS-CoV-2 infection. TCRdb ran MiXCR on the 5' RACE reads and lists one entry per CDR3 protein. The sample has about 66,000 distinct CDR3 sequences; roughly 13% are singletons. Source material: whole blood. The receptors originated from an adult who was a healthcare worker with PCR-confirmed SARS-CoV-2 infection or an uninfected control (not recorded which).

This CDR3 reads CASSLASGRGLRNEQFF. CDR3 coding DNA: TGTGCCAGCAGCTTGGCTAGCGGGAGAGGGTTGCGGAATGAGCAGTTCTTC. The V call is TRBV5-4, the J call TRBJ2-1; TRBD2 agrees at 10 bases. The CDR3 is made up of 17 amino acids. The junction had 10 bases not matched to a gene; V was cut back by 0 bases and J by 7 bases. Per the germline V gene, CDR1 is SGHNT and CDR2 is YYREEE (reference sequence).

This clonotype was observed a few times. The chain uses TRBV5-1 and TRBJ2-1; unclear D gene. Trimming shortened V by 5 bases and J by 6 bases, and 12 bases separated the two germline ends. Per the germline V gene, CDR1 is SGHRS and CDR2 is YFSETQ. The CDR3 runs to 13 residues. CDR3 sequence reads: CASSETPRNEQFF. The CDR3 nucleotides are TGCGCCAGCAGTGAGACTCCCCGCAATGAGCAGTTCTTC.

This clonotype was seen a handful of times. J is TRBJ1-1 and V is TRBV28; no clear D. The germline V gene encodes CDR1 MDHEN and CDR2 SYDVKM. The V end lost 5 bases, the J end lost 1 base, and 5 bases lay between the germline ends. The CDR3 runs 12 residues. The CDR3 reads CASSGPNTEAFF. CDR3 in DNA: TGTGCCAGCAGTGGTCCGAACACTGAAGCTTTCTTT.

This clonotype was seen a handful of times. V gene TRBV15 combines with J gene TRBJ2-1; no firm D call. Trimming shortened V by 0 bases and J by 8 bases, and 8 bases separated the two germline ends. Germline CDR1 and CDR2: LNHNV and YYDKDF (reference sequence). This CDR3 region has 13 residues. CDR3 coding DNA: TGTGCCACCAGCAGAGATCCAGTCTATGAGCAGTTCTTC. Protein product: CATSRDPVYEQFF.

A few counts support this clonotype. In nucleotides, the CDR3 is TGTGCCAGCAGCACAGGGGGATCGCGCAACGAGCAGTACTTC. It translates to CASSTGGSRNEQYF. The chain links TRBV27 to TRBJ2-7, with 8 bases lining up with TRBD1. CDR3 size: 14 residues. Germline V lookup: CDR1 MNHEY, CDR2 SMNVEV (reference sequence). After removal of 6 bases from V and 5 bases from J, the junction contained 9 bases not matched to a gene.

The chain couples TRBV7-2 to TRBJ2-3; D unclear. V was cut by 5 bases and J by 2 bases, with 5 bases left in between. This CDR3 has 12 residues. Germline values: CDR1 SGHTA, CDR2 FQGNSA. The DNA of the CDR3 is TGTGCCAGCAGCCGATACACAGATACGCAGTATTTT. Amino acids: CASSRYTDTQYF.

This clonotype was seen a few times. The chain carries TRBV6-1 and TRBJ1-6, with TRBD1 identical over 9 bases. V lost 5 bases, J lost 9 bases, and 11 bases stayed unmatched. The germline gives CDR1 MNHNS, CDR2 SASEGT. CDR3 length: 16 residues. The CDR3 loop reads CASSPHQGQGASPLHF. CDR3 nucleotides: TGTGCCAGCAGTCCCCACCAGGGACAGGGTGCTTCACCCCTCCACTTT.

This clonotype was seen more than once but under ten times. The CDR3: CASSVDTNTGELFF. CDR3 DNA: TGTGCCAGCAGTGTGGACACAAACACCGGGGAGCTGTTTTTT. The rearrangement links TRBV2 to TRBJ2-2; D is possibly TRBD1 (5 bases). Germline CDR1 and CDR2: SNHLY and FYNNEI. This CDR3 is 14 amino acids long. V was shortened by 4 bases and J by 2 bases, with 8 bases between the two germline ends.

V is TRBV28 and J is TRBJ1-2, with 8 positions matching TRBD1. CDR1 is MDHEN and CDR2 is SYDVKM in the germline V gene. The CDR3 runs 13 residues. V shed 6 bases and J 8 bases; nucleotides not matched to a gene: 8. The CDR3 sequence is CASRTGVSVGYTF. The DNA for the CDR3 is TGTGCCAGCAGGACAGGGGTGTCTGTCGGCTACACCTTC.

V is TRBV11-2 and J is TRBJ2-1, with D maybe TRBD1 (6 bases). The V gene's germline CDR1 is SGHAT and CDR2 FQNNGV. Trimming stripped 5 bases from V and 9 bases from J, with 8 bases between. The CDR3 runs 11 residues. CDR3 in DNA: TGTGCCAGCAGCACAGGGTTTGAGCAGTTCTTC. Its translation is CASSTGFEQFF.

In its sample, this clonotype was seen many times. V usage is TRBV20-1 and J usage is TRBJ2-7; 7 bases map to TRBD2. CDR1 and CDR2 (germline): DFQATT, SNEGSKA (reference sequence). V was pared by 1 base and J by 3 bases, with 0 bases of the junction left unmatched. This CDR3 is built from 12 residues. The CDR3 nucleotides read TGCAGTGCTAGAGGGACTAGCTACGAGCAGTACTTC. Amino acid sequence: CSARGTSYEQYF.

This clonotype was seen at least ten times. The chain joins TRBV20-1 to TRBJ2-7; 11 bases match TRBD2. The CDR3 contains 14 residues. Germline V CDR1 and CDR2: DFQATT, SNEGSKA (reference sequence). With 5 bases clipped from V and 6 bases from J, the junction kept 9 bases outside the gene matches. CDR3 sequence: CSALSGRASLEQYF. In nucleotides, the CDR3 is TGCAGTGCTCTTAGCGGGAGGGCCTCCCTCGAGCAGTACTTC.

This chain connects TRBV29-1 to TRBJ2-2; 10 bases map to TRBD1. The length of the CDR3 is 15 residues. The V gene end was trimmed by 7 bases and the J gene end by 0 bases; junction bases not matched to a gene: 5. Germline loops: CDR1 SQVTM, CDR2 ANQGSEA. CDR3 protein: CSGGQGLANTGELFF. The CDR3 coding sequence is TGCAGCGGGGGACAGGGGCTAGCGAACACCGGGGAGCTGTTTTTT.

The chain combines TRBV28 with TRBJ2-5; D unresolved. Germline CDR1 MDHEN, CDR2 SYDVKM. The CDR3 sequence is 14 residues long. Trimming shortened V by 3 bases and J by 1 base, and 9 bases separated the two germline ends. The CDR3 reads CASSFSAAQETQYF. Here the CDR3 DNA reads TGTGCCAGCAGTTTCAGCGCAGCCCAAGAGACCCAGTACTTC.

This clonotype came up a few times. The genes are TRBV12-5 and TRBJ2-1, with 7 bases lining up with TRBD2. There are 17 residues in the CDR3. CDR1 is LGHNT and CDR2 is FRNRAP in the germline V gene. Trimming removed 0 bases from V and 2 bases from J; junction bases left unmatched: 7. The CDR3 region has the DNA TGTGCTAGTGGTTTGGTACAATTAGCGGGTACCTACAATGAGCAGTTCTTC. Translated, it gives CASGLVQLAGTYNEQFF.

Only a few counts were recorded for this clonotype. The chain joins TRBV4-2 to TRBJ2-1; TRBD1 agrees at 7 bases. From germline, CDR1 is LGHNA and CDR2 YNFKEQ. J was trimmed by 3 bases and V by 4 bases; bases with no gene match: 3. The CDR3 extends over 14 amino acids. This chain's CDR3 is CASSLRDSYNEQFF. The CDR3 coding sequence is TGTGCCAGCAGCCTACGGGACAGCTACAATGAGCAGTTCTTC.

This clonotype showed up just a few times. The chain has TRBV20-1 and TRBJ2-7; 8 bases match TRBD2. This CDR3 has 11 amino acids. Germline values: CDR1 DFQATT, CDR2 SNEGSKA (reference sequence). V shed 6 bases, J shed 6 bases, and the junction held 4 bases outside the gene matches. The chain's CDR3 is CSAETSAEQYF. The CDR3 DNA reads TGCAGTGCGGAGACTAGCGCCGAGCAGTACTTC.

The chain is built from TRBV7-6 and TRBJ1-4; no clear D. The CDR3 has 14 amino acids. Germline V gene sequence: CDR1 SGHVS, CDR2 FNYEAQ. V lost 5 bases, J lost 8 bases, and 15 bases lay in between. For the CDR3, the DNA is TGTGCCAGCAGCCTTCGACCCTCTACCGAAAAACTGTTTTTT. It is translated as CASSLRPSTEKLFF. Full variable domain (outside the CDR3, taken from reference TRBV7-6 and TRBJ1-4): GAGVSQSPRYKVTKRGQDVALRCDPISGHVSLYWYRQALGQGPEFLTYFNYEAQQDKSGLPNDRFSAERPEGSISTLTIQRTEQRDSAMYRCASSLRPSTEKLFFGSGTQLSVL.

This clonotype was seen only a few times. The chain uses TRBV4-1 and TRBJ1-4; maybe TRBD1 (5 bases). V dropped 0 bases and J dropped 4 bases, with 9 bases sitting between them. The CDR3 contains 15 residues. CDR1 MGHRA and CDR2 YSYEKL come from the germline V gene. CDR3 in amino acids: CASSQDGGVNEKLFF. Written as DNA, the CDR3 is TGCGCCAGCAGCCAAGATGGGGGGGTTAATGAAAAACTGTTTTTT.

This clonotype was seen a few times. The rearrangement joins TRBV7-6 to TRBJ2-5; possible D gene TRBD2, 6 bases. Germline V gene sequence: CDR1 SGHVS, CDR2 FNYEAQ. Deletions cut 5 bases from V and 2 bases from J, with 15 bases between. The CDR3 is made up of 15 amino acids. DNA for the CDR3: TGTGCCAGCAGCCTGGGACTGGCCACTCAAGAGACCCAGTACTTC. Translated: CASSLGLATQETQYF. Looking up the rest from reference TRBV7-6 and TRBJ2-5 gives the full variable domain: GAGVSQSPRYKVTKRGQDVALRCDPISGHVSLYWYRQALGQGPEFLTYFNYEAQQDKSGLPNDRFSAERPEGSISTLTIQRTEQRDSAMYRCASSLGLATQETQYFGPGTRLLVL.

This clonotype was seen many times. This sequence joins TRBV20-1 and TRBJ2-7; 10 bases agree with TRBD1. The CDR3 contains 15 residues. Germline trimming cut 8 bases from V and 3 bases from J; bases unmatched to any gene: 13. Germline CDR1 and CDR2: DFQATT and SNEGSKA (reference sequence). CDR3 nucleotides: TGCAGTACCGTAAAGGGACAGGGGACCTACTACGAGCAGTACTTC. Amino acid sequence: CSTVKGQGTYYEQYF.

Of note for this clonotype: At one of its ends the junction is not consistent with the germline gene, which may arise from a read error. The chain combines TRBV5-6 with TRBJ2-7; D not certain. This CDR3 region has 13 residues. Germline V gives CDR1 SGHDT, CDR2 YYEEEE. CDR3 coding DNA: TGTGCCAGCAACTTGGTGGCAGCCTACGAGCAGTACTTC. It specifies CASNLVAAYEQYF.

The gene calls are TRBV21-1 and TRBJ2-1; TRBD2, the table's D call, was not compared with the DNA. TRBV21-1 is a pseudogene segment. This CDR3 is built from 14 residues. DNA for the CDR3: TGTGCCAGCAGCAAAAGTCCCTCCTACAATGAGCAGTTCTTC. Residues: CASSKSPSYNEQFF.

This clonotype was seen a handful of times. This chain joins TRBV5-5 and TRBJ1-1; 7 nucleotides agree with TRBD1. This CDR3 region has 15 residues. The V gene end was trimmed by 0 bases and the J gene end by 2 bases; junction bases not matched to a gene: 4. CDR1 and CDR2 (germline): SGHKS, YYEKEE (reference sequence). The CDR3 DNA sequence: TGTGCCAGCAGCTTGGGTGCAGGGGGTAACACTGAAGCTTTCTTT. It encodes CASSLGAGGNTEAFF. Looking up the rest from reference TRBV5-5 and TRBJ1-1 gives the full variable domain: DAGVTQSPTHLIKTRGQQVTLRCSPISGHKSVSWYQQVLGQGPQFIFQYYEKEERGRGNFPDRFSARQFPNYSSELNVNALLLGDSALYLCASSLGAGGNTEAFFGQGTRLTVV.

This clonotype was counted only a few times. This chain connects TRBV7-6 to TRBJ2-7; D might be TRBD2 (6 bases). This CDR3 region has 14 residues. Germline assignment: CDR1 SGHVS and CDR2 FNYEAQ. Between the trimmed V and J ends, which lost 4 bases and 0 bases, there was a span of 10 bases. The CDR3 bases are TGTGCCAGCAGCTGGGAGGCGCTCTCCTACGAGCAGTACTTC. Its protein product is CASSWEALSYEQYF. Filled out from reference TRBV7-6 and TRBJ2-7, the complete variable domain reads GAGVSQSPRYKVTKRGQDVALRCDPISGHVSLYWYRQALGQGPEFLTYFNYEAQQDKSGLPNDRFSAERPEGSISTLTIQRTEQRDSAMYRCASSWEALSYEQYFGPGTRLTVT.

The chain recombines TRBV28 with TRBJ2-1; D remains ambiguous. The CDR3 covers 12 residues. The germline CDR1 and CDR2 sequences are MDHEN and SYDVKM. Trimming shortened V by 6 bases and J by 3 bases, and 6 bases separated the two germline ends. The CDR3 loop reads CASRGRYNEQFF. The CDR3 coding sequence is TGTGCCAGCAGAGGACGCTACAATGAGCAGTTCTTC.

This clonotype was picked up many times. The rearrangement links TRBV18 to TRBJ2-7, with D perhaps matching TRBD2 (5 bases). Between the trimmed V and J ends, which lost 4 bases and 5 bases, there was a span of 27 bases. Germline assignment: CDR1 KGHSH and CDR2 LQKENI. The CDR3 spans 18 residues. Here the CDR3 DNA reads TGTGCCAGCTCACTACTTGTCTTTCTGGGCGGGCCCCGGGACGAGCAGTACTTC. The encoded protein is CASSLLVFLGGPRDEQYF.

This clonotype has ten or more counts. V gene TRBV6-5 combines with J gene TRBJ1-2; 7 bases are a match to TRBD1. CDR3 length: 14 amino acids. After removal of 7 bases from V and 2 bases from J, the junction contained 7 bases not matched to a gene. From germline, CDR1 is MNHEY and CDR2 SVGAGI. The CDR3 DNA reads TGTGCCAGCAAGGGACAGCCGACCAACTATGGCTACACCTTC. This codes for CASKGQPTNYGYTF.

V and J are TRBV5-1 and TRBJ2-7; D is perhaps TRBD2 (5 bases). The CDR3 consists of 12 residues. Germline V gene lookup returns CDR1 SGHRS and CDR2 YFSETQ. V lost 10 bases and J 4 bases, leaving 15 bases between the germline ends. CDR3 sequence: CALYGRGYEQYF. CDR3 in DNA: TGCGCCCTCTACGGACGGGGTTACGAGCAGTACTTC.

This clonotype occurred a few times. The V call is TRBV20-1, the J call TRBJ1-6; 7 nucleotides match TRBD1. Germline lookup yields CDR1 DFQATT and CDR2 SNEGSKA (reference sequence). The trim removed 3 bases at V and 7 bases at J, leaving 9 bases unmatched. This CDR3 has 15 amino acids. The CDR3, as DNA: TGCAGTGCTAGGGGGGGGACAGTTGGGAATTCACCCCTCCACTTT. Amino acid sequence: CSARGGTVGNSPLHF.

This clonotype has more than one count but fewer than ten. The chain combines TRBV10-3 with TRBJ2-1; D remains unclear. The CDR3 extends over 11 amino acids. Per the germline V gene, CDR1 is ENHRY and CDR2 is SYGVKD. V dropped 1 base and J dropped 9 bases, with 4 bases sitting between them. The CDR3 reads CAISELAEQFF. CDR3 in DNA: TGTGCCATCAGTGAGTTGGCTGAGCAGTTCTTC.

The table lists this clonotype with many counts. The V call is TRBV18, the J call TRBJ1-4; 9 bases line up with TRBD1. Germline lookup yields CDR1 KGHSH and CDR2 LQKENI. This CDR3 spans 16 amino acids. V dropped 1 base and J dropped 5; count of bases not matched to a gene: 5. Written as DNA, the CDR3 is TGTGCCAGCTCACCACTAACCGGGACAGGGAATGAAAAACTGTTTTTT. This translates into CASSPLTGTGNEKLFF.